The present entry profiles one TCR beta chain with its context. This specimen comes from a study of blood T cell repertoires in COVID-19. Study-wide background: Acute-phase and convalescent COVID-19 samples originated in the United States, Italy and Spain.

Sequencing used immunoSEQ multiplex PCR; TCRdb keeps in-frame clones, though not all of them. The sample has about 64,000 clones, about four fifths seen once. The sample comprised peripheral blood. The sequence was obtained from a human donor in a cohort sampled during active COVID-19.

The CDR3 protein is CASSSGTGKDTQYF. The CDR3 DNA is TGTGCCAGTAGTTCCGGGACAGGGAAAGATACGCAGTATTTT. J is TRBJ2-3 and V is TRBV19, with 9 bases matching TRBD1. The germline V gene encodes CDR1 LNHDA and CDR2 SQIVND (reference sequence). The CDR3 has 14 amino acids. V gave up 5 bases and J gave up 5 bases; unmatched junction bases: 5.